The 19 T cell receptor beta chains reported below all come from one sample, sequenced in a study of identifying expanded T cells in peripheral blood. Here immunoSEQ multiplex PCR was the method, and the copy in TCRdb shows in-frame clones only, minus some. The sample has under 95,000 clones, around nine tenths seen once. The specimen was blood. All receptors come from a person aged 18 to 70 in good health.

V gene TRBV11-1 combines with J gene TRBJ2-7; D is unresolved. V lost 4 bases and J 5 bases, leaving 9 bases between the germline ends. The length of the CDR3 is 12 residues. Looked up from germline, CDR1 is SGHAT and CDR2 is FQDESV (reference sequence). The CDR3 reads CASSSASDEQYF. For the CDR3, the DNA is TGTGCCAGCAGCTCCGCATCGGACGAGCAGTACTTC.

This clone was counted a few times. The chain is built from TRBV2 and TRBJ1-4, with D maybe TRBD1 (5 bases). This CDR3 is 17 amino acids long. The germline V and J ends were trimmed by 3 bases and 2 bases, with 16 bases remaining between them. Germline V gives CDR1 SNHLY, CDR2 FYNNEI. CDR3 amino acids: CASSDDSQFATNEKLFF. DNA for the CDR3: TGTGCCAGCAGTGATGACAGCCAATTCGCTACTAATGAAAAACTGTTTTTT.

The gene calls are TRBV7-3 and TRBJ2-5; 7 bases fit TRBD2. CDR3 length: 18 residues. Trimming took 0 bases from V and 3 from J; bases not matched to a gene: 13. Germline assignment: CDR1 SGHTA and CDR2 FQGTGA. The CDR3 spells CASSLTGGFAGAKETQYF. CDR3 DNA sequence: TGTGCCAGCAGCTTAACGGGGGGGTTCGCGGGAGCCAAAGAGACCCAGTACTTC. Drawing the rest from reference TRBV7-3 and TRBJ2-5, the complete variable domain is GAGVSQTPSNKVTEKGKYVELRCDPISGHTALYWYRQSLGQGPEFLIYFQGTGAADDSGLPNDRFFAVRPEGSVSTLKIQRTERGDSAVYLCASSLTGGFAGAKETQYFGPGTRLLVL.

This rearrangement joins TRBV13 to TRBJ2-5, with a weak D call TRBD2 (6 bases). The CDR3 is 13 residues long. CDR1 PRHDT and CDR2 FYEKMQ come from the germline V gene (reference sequence). Trimming removed 4 bases from V and 7 bases from J, with 13 bases in between. For the CDR3, the DNA is TGTGCCAGCAGCTGGGGACTCCTCGGGACCCAGTACTTC. It yields the protein CASSWGLLGTQYF.

The genes are TRBV2 and TRBJ2-1; 11 bases are shared with TRBD1. The CDR3 length is 14 residues. Germline V lookup: CDR1 SNHLY, CDR2 FYNNEI. V lost 6 bases, J lost 9 bases, and 7 bases stayed unmatched. The CDR3 DNA sequence: TGTGCCAGCAGCAAGGGACAGGGGGGTAGTGAGCAGTTCTTC. It encodes CASSKGQGGSEQFF.

The gene calls are TRBV28 and TRBJ1-6; the D gene is possibly TRBD1 (5 bases). CDR1 and CDR2 from the germline V gene are MDHEN and SYDVKM. V lost 3 bases to trimming and J lost 5 bases, with 11 bases between them. The CDR3 runs 15 residues. The CDR3 DNA reads as TGTGCCAGCAGTTTGCGGGACGGAAATAATTCACCCCTCCACTTT. Residues: CASSLRDGNNSPLHF.

The chain has TRBV28 and TRBJ2-7, with 10 bases lining up with TRBD1. Germline-derived CDR1 and CDR2 are MDHEN and SYDVKM. The CDR3 is 13 amino acids. J was trimmed by 3 bases and V by 6 bases; bases with no gene match: 2. This CDR3 reads CASRGTGDYEQYF. The CDR3 region has the DNA TGTGCCAGCAGGGGGACAGGGGACTACGAGCAGTACTTC.

The chain recombines TRBV7-2 with TRBJ1-5, with D uncertain. Trimming removed 5 bases at V and 4 bases at J, with 6 bases between. The germline CDR1 and CDR2 sequences are SGHTA and FQGNSA. The CDR3 is 12 amino acids. The CDR3 nucleotides are TGTGCCAGCAGCAGAGGGAATCAGCCCCAGCATTTT. This gives the protein CASSRGNQPQHF.

The chain employs TRBV5-6 and TRBJ2-7, with 7 bases identical to TRBD1. Germline loops: CDR1 SGHDT, CDR2 YYEEEE. The length of the CDR3 is 15 residues. Germline trimming cut 5 bases from V and 0 bases from J; bases unmatched to any gene: 8. CDR3 DNA: TGTGCCAGCAGGCAGGGACAGATAAGCTCCTACGAGCAGTACTTC. Its translation is CASRQGQISSYEQYF.

V usage is TRBV19 and J usage is TRBJ2-1; tentatively, D is TRBD1 or TRBD2 (5 bases each). CDR3 length equals 12 residues. Germline V gene sequence: CDR1 LNHDA, CDR2 SQIVND (reference sequence). The V and J ends lost 7 bases and 6 bases respectively, with 10 bases between them. The DNA of the CDR3 is TGTGCCAGTACCGAGAGGGGCAATGAGCAGTTCTTC. This encodes CASTERGNEQFF.

V usage is TRBV4-3 and J usage is TRBJ2-3, with a weak D call TRBD2 (5 bases). The germline CDR1 and CDR2 sequences are LGHNA and YSLEER. Trimming pared 0 bases from V and 4 bases from J, leaving 17 bases between. This CDR3 region has 17 residues. The CDR3: CASSQDRGRAESDTQYF. The CDR3 region has the DNA TGCGCCAGCAGCCAAGATCGAGGGCGGGCCGAGTCAGATACGCAGTATTTT.

J is TRBJ2-5 and V is TRBV5-5; 11 nucleotides align to TRBD1. CDR1 and CDR2 from the germline V gene are SGHKS and YYEKEE (reference sequence). The CDR3 consists of 15 residues. V lost 4 bases and J lost 3; bases outside the gene matches: 5. Here the CDR3 reads CASSPGTGGKETQYF. In DNA, the CDR3 is TGTGCCAGCAGCCCCGGGACAGGGGGAAAAGAGACCCAGTACTTC.

The chain is built from TRBV10-3 and TRBJ1-3; 7 bases agree with TRBD1. Trimming took 6 bases from V and 0 from J; bases not matched to a gene: 5. Germline CDR1 is ENHRY and CDR2 is SYGVKD. The length of the CDR3 is 15 residues. The CDR3 region is CAIRRQGVSGNTIYF. The CDR3 nucleotides are TGTGCCATCAGACGACAGGGCGTCTCTGGAAACACCATATATTTT.

This rearrangement joins TRBV7-8 to TRBJ1-5, with D possibly TRBD1 on 5 matching bases. With 4 bases removed from V and 7 bases from J, the gap between germline ends came to 11 bases. The CDR3 covers 13 residues. Germline CDR1 and CDR2: SGHVS and FQNEAQ. The CDR3 region is CASSSERGQPQHF. The CDR3, as DNA: TGTGCCAGCAGCTCGGAAAGGGGCCAGCCCCAGCATTTT.

This chain uses TRBV19 with TRBJ1-1, with TRBD1 matching 7 bases. The CDR3 consists of 13 residues. Trimming removed 4 bases from V and 5 bases from J; junction bases left unmatched: 4. Germline values: CDR1 LNHDA, CDR2 SQIVND (reference sequence). The DNA of the CDR3 is TGTGCCAGTAGTACACAACAGGGGACTGAAGCTTTCTTT. Its protein is CASSTQQGTEAFF.

The gene calls are TRBV21-1 and TRBJ1-2; the table's D call, TRBD1, was not checked against the DNA. TRBV21-1 is labeled a pseudogene. This CDR3 has 18 residues. The chain's CDR3 is CASRQGGRDRGNPRGYTF. Written as DNA, the CDR3 is TGTGCCAGCAGACAGGGGGGCCGGGACAGGGGTAATCCGCGCGGCTACACCTTC.

J is TRBJ2-3 and V is TRBV10-1; 10 positions match TRBD2. CDR3 size: 19 residues. J lost 4 bases, V lost 1 base, and 14 bases had no gene match. The V gene's germline CDR1 is WNHNN and CDR2 SYGVQD (reference sequence). The CDR3 sequence is CASSELGRDASGGPDTQYF. In DNA form, the CDR3 reads TGCGCCAGCAGTGAGTTGGGTCGGGACGCTAGCGGGGGACCAGATACGCAGTATTTT.

The gene calls are TRBV29-1 and TRBJ1-2, with TRBD1 identical over 7 bases. The V segment lost 4 bases and the J segment 7 bases; nucleotides outside the gene matches: 3. This CDR3 is built from 11 residues. The germline V gene encodes CDR1 SQVTM and CDR2 ANQGSEA. The CDR3: CSVGDRVGYTF. The CDR3 DNA reads as TGCAGCGTTGGAGACAGGGTTGGCTACACCTTC.

This clone showed up just once. The chain carries TRBV4-3 and TRBJ2-7, with D possibly TRBD1 on 5 matching bases. V was clipped by 1 base and J by 9 bases, with 16 bases between them. The germline gives CDR1 LGHNA, CDR2 YSLEER. This CDR3 has 14 residues. CDR3 sequence (DNA): TGCGCCAGCAGCCAAGGGGCAGGGCAAATGGCGCAGTACTTC. It translates to CASSQGAGQMAQYF.